The sequence of this T cell receptor (beta chain) was determined in a study of OX40 agonist ivuxolimab in advanced cancers. The CDR3 has 16 amino acids. Deletions cut 3 bases from V and 4 bases from J, with 19 bases between. The germline V gene encodes CDR1 SGDLS and CDR2 YYNGEE. Only in-frame clones appear in the TCRdb table, and some are missing; sequencing was by immunoSEQ multiplex PCR. This table holds about 48,000 clones, approximately 83% found once. This material consisted of CD4+ or CD8+ T cells sorted from blood, taken in a trial of the OX40 agonist ivuxolimab. The sequence was collected from an adult with an advanced solid tumor such as melanoma, head and neck, liver or kidney cancer. V and J are TRBV9 and TRBJ1-1, with D hard to call. The CDR3 sequence is CASSDRSGVYGTEAFF. The CDR3 nucleotides are TGTGCCAGCAGCGATCGCAGCGGGGTTTATGGCACTGAAGCTTTCTTT.